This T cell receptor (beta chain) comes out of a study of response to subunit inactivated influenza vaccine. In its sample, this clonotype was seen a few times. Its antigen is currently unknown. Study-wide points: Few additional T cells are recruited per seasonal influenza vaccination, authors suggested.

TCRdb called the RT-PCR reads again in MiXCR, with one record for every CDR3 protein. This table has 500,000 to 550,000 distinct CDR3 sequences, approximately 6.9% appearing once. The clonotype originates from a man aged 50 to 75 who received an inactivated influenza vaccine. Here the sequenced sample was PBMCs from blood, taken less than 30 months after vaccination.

CDR3 amino acids: CASSLASGTNTYNEQFF. In DNA, the CDR3 is TGCGCCAGCAGCTTGGCTAGCGGGACCAATACCTACAATGAGCAGTTCTTC. The J gene is TRBJ2-1, the V gene TRBV5-1; 9 positions match TRBD2. Trimming removed 0 bases from V and 2 bases from J; junction bases left unmatched: 6. In germline, CDR1 is SGHRS, CDR2 YFSETQ. This CDR3 is 17 amino acids long.